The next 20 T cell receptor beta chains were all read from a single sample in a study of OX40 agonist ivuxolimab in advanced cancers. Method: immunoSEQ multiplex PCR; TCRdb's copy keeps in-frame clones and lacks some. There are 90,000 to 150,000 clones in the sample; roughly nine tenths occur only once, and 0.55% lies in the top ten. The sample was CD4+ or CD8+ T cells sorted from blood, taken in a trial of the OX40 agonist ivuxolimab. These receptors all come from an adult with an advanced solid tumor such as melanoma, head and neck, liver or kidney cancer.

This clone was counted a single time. As DNA, the CDR3 is TGCGCCAGCAGCTCGTCTTCTGGCACAGATACGCAGTATTTT. Its protein product is CASSSSSGTDTQYF. The gene calls are TRBV10-1 and TRBJ2-3; D is uncertain. CDR3 length: 14 amino acids. The germline CDR1 and CDR2 sequences are WNHNN and SYGVQD (reference sequence). V was cut by 6 bases and J by 1 base, with 11 bases left in between.

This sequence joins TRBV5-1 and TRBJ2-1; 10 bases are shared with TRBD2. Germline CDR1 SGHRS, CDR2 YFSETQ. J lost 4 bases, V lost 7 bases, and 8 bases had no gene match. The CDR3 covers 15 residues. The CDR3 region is CASSLAGAPYNEQFF. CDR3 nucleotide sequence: TGCGCCAGCTCCCTAGCGGGGGCCCCGTACAATGAGCAGTTCTTC.

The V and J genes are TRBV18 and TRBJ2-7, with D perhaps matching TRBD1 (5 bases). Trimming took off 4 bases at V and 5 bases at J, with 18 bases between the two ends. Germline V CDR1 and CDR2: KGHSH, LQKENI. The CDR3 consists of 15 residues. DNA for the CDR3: TGTGCCAGCTCACTGGACACAGCCTTTCTCAACGAGCAGTACTTC. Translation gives CASSLDTAFLNEQYF.

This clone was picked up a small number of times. The CDR3 DNA is TGTGCCAGCAGCCTCCAAGGAGGGAACACTGAAGCTTTCTTT. Its protein product is CASSLQGGNTEAFF. This chain joins TRBV13 and TRBJ1-1, with unresolved D. Germline-derived CDR1 and CDR2 are PRHDT and FYEKMQ (reference sequence). The CDR3 contains 14 residues. The V gene lost 5 bases and the J gene lost 1 base, with 11 bases spanning the gap.

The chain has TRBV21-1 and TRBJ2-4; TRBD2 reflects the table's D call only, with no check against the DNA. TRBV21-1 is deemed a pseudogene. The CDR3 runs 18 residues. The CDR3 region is CASSPAPPGGASKNIQYF. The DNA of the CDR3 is TGTGCCAGCAGCCCCGCCCCGCCGGGGGGCGCTTCCAAAAACATTCAGTACTTC.

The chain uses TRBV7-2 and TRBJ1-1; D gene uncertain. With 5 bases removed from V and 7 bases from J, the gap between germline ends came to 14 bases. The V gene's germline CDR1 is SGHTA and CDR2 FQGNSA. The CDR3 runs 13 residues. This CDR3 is CASSPDAVGEAFF. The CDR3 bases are TGTGCCAGCAGCCCAGACGCCGTGGGTGAAGCTTTCTTT.

CDR3 DNA: TGTGCCATCAGTGATTCCCGACAGGGGGGCTACGAGCAGTACTTC. Translating it yields CAISDSRQGGYEQYF. J is TRBJ2-7 and V is TRBV10-3; 9 bases line up with TRBD1. After removal of 3 bases from V and 3 bases from J, the junction contained 6 bases not matched to a gene. The germline V gene encodes CDR1 ENHRY and CDR2 SYGVKD. This CDR3 is built from 15 residues.

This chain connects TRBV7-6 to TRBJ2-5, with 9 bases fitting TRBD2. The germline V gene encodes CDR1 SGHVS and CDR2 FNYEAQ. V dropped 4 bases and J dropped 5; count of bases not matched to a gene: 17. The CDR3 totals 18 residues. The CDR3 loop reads CASSSVGGAGGNRETQYF. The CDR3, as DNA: TGTGCCAGCAGCTCCGTCGGCGGGGCGGGGGGGAACCGGGAGACCCAGTACTTC.

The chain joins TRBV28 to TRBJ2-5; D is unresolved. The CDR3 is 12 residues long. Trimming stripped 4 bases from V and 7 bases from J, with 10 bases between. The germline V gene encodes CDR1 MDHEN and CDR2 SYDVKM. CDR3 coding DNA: TGTGCCAGCAGTTCGGGCTTGGGGACCCAGTACTTC. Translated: CASSSGLGTQYF.

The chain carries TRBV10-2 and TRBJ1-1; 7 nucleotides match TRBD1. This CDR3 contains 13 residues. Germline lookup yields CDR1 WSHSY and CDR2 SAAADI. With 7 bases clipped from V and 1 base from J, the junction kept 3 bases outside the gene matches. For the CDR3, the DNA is TGCGCCAGCATGGAGGGGGCGAACACTGAAGCTTTCTTT. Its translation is CASMEGANTEAFF.

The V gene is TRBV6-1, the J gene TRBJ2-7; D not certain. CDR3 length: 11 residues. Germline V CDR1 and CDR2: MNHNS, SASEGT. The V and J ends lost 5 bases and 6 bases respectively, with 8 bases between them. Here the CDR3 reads CASSFPGEQYF. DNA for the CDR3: TGTGCCAGCAGTTTCCCGGGCGAGCAGTACTTC.

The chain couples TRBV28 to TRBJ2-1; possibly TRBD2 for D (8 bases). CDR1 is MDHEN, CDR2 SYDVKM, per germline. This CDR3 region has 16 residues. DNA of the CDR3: TGTGCTTGGTCGGGGGGGACAGCTAATTTCTACAATGAGCAGTTCTTC. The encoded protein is CAWSGGTANFYNEQFF.

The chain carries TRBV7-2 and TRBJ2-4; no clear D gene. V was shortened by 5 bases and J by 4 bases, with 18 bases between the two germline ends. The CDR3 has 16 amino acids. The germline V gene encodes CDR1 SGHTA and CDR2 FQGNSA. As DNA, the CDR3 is TGTGCCAGCAGCCCAAGTGGTGGGATCCCAAAAAACATTCAGTACTTC. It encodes CASSPSGGIPKNIQYF.

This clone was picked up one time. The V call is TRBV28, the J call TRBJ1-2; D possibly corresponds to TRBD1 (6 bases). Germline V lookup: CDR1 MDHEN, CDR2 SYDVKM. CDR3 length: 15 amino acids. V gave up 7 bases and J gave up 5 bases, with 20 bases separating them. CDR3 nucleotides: TGTGCCAGCATCCCTGGGGGGCCAGGGGTGTATGGCTACACCTTC. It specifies CASIPGGPGVYGYTF.

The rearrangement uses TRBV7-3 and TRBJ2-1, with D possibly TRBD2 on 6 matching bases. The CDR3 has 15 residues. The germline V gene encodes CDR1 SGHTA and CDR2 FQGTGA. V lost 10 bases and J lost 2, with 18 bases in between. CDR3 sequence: CATSGGAGTYNEQFF. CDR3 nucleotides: TGTGCCACCTCCGGGGGTGCGGGTACCTACAATGAGCAGTTCTTC.

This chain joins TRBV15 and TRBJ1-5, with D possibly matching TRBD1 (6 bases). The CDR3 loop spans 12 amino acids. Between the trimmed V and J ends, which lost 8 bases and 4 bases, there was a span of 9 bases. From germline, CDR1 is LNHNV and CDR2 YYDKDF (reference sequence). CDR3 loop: CATDRLNQPQHF. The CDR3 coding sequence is TGTGCCACCGACAGGTTAAATCAGCCCCAGCATTTT.

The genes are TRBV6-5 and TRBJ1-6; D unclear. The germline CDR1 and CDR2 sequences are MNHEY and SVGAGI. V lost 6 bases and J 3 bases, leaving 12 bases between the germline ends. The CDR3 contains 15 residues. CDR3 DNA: TGTGCCAGCAGCGGAGTGGGAGGCTATAATTCACCCCTCCACTTT. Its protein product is CASSGVGGYNSPLHF.

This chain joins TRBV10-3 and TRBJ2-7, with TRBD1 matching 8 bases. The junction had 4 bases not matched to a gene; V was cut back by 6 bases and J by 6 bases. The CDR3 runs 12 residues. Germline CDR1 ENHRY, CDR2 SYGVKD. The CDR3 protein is CAIRDRVGEQYF. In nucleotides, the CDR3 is TGTGCCATCAGGGACAGGGTGGGCGAGCAGTACTTC.

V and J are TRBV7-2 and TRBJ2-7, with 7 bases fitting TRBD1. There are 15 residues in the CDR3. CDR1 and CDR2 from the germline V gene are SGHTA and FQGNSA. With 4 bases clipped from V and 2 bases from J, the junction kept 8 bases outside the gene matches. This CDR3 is CASSSSGTVPYEQYF. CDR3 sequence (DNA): TGTGCCAGCAGCTCATCCGGGACAGTACCCTACGAGCAGTACTTC.

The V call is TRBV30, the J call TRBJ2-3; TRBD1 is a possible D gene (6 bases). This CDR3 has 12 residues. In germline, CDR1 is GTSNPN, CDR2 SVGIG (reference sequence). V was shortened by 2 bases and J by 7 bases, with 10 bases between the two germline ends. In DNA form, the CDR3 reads TGTGCCTGGAGTCCGCAGGGGCATACGCAGTATTTT. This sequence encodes CAWSPQGHTQYF.